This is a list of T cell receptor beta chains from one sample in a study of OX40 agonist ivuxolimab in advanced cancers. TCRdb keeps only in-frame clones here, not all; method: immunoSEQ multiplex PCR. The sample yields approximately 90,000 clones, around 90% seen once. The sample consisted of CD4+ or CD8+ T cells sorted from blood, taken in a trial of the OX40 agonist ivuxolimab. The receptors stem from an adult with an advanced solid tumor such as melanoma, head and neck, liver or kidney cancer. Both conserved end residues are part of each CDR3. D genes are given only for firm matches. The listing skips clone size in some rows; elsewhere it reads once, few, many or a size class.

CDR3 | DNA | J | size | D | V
CASRSSYYEQYF | TGTGCCAGCAGGTCTAGTTACTACGAGCAGTACTTC | TRBJ2-7 | - | - | TRBV6-4
CASSDQVASTGELFF | TGTGCCAGCAGTGATCAGGTAGCCTCCACCGGGGAGCTGTTTTTT | TRBJ2-2 | - | - | TRBV6-1
CASSEAGTGVETQYF | TGTGCCAGCAGTGAAGCTGGGACAGGGGTGGAGACCCAGTACTTC | TRBJ2-5 | - | TRBD1 | TRBV6-1
CASMVAPYREKLFF | TGTGCCAGCATGGTGGCACCTTACCGAGAAAAACTGTTTTTT | TRBJ1-4 | once | - | TRBV6-5
CASSFGQGGTYEQYF | TGTGCCAGCAGCTTTGGACAGGGTGGGACCTACGAGCAGTACTTC | TRBJ2-7 | - | TRBD1 | TRBV7-6
CASSQKGPTSVTYNEQFF | TGTGCCAGCAGTCAAAAGGGCCCGACTAGCGTCACCTACAATGAGCAGTTCTTC | TRBJ2-1 | - | TRBD2 | TRBV27
CASSLRRQGTNEQYF | TGTGCCAGCAGCCTCCGCAGACAGGGGACAAACGAGCAGTACTTC | TRBJ2-7 | - | TRBD1 | TRBV5-4
CASGLVNNYEQYF | TGTGCCAGCGGTCTAGTAAACAACTACGAGCAGTACTTC | TRBJ2-7 | - | - | TRBV27
CAISESRTSGTTGELFF | TGTGCCATCAGTGAGTCGCGGACTAGCGGGACCACCGGGGAGCTGTTTTTT | TRBJ2-2 | once | TRBD2 | TRBV10-3
CASSWTQKSTGELFF | TGTGCCAGCAGCTGGACTCAAAAATCCACCGGGGAGCTGTTTTTT | TRBJ2-2 | - | - | TRBV7-9
CASSLGTGPQNTEAFF | TGTGCCAGCAGCTTGGGGACAGGGCCCCAAAACACTGAAGCTTTCTTT | TRBJ1-1 | - | TRBD1 | TRBV5-4
CASSLVAGDTEAFF | TGTGCCAGCAGCTTAGTAGCAGGGGACACTGAAGCTTTCTTT | TRBJ1-1 | - | - | TRBV7-9
CASSLGTGYANYGYTF | TGTGCCAGCAGCTTGGGGACAGGGTACGCTAACTATGGCTACACCTTC | TRBJ1-2 | - | TRBD1 | TRBV7-9
CASRATFTGELFF | TGTGCCAGCCGGGCTACGTTTACCGGGGAGCTGTTTTTT | TRBJ2-2 | - | - | TRBV6-1
CASRGQGRGHGYTF | TGTGCCAGCAGGGGACAGGGACGGGGGCATGGCTACACCTTC | TRBJ1-2 | - | TRBD1 | TRBV28
CASSERTGKGELFF | TGTGCCAGCAGTGAAAGGACAGGGAAGGGGGAGCTGTTTTTT | TRBJ2-2 | - | TRBD1 | TRBV2
CASSQGGLSSYEQYF | TGCGCCAGCAGCCAAGGCGGTTTGAGCTCCTACGAGCAGTACTTC | TRBJ2-7 | - | - | TRBV4-1
CASSLRRQGIYEQYF | TGTGCCAGCAGCTTACGGCGACAGGGAATCTACGAGCAGTACTTC | TRBJ2-7 | - | TRBD1 | TRBV11-2
CASSRTGVYEQYF | TGTGCCAGCAGCCGGACAGGGGTCTACGAGCAGTACTTC | TRBJ2-7 | - | TRBD1 | TRBV14
CASSVAWGGNTEAFF | TGTGCCAGCAGTGTAGCTTGGGGAGGGAACACTGAAGCTTTCTTT | TRBJ1-1 | - | - | TRBV6-4
CASSSDIDSNQPQHF | TGTGCCAGCAGTTCGGACATTGATAGCAATCAGCCCCAGCATTTT | TRBJ1-5 | once | - | TRBV6-6
CASSKAAEETDTQYF | TGTGCCAGTAGTAAGGCAGCCGAAGAGACAGATACGCAGTATTTT | TRBJ2-3 | - | - | TRBV19
CASNEETQYF | TGTGCCAGTAACGAAGAGACCCAGTACTTC | TRBJ2-5 | - | - | TRBV2
CAISDSVGGEDTQYF | TGTGCCATCAGTGATAGCGTGGGAGGCGAAGATACGCAGTATTTT | TRBJ2-3 | - | - | TRBV10-3
CASRQPEITDTQYF | TGTGCCAGCAGACAGCCCGAGATCACAGATACGCAGTATTTT | TRBJ2-3 | - | - | TRBV27
CASTRDRTYLNTGELFF | TGTGCCAGCACAAGAGACAGGACTTATCTGAACACCGGGGAGCTGTTTTTT | TRBJ2-2 | - | - | TRBV2
CASSPRVTSGRLYNEQFF | TGTGCCAGCAGCCCTAGAGTTACTAGCGGGAGGCTTTACAATGAGCAGTTCTTC | TRBJ2-1 | - | TRBD2 | TRBV7-9
CASSYSGQGSTEAFF | TGTGCCAGCAGTTACTCGGGACAGGGCAGCACTGAAGCTTTCTTT | TRBJ1-1 | - | TRBD1 | TRBV6-6
CAWSQGTVSTDTQYF | TGTGCCTGGAGTCAAGGGACAGTTAGCACAGATACGCAGTATTTT | TRBJ2-3 | - | TRBD1 | TRBV30
CASMGLRDEQYF | TGTGCCAGCATGGGCCTCCGGGACGAGCAGTACTTC | TRBJ2-7 | few | - | TRBV27
CASSYPGQGRRTEAFF | TGTGCCAGCAGCTACCCGGGACAGGGGAGGAGAACTGAAGCTTTCTTT | TRBJ1-1 | - | TRBD1 | TRBV6-5